This entry lists 3 T cell receptor beta chains sequenced from one sample in a study of beta chain features in type 1 diabetes. Isolated RNA was reverse transcribed in full, so expressed TCRB transcripts were sequenced. The assay was immunoSEQ multiplex PCR, and TCRdb's table has in-frame clones only and misses some. This table holds 130,000 to 150,000 clones, around a tenth found once. Material: central memory CD4+ T cells from blood. All receptors derive from a man aged 18-30 years in good health.

The chain uses TRBV9 and TRBJ1-4, with TRBD1 matching over 9 bases. Germline V CDR1 and CDR2: SGDLS, YYNGEE. Losses at the gene ends were 3 bases for V and 6 bases for J; bases not matched to a gene: 3. The CDR3 length is 14 residues. The CDR3 sequence is CASSARQGDEKLFF. In DNA form, the CDR3 reads TGTGCCAGCAGCGCCAGACAGGGGGATGAAAAACTGTTTTTT.

This clone was recorded a few times. V and J are TRBV7-9 and TRBJ1-1; TRBD1 aligns across 7 bases. Per the germline V gene, CDR1 is SEHNR and CDR2 is FQNEAQ (reference sequence). With 4 bases clipped from V and 2 bases from J, the junction kept 4 bases outside the gene matches. CDR3 length equals 14 residues. In nucleotides, the CDR3 is TGTGCCAGCAGCTGGGGACAGATAAACACTGAAGCTTTCTTT. Translated, it gives CASSWGQINTEAFF.

As DNA, the CDR3 is TGCGCCAGCAGCCAAGATTCCGACTCCTACTACTACGAGCAGTACTTC. Protein: CASSQDSDSYYYEQYF. The chain employs TRBV4-1 and TRBJ2-7; D is uncertain. The germline gives CDR1 MGHRA, CDR2 YSYEKL. Trimming pared 0 bases from V and 3 bases from J, leaving 15 bases between. The CDR3 totals 16 residues.